This section outlines one T cell receptor (beta chain) sequence together with its context. Its antigen is unidentified. Trimming shortened V by 7 bases and J by 2 bases, and 17 bases separated the two germline ends. The CDR3 loop spans 15 amino acids. Per the germline V gene, CDR1 is LNHDA and CDR2 is SQIVND (reference sequence). The sample comes from a study of vaccination effects on CD4 cells after COVID-19. Study overall: Participants each got two BNT162b2 or mRNA-1273 vaccine doses. Study-wide results and limits: There was only 1 of 255 vaccine-induced clones in healthy vaccinees that cross-reacted with common cold coronaviruses. Early post-infection timepoints were absent, and convalescent patients were few.

Some clones are missing from TCRdb's copy, which holds only in-frame ones; the method was immunoSEQ multiplex PCR. Altogether fewer than 55,000 clones are present, roughly 79% being singletons, with the ten largest covering around 5.5%. Using viral peptide pools, the ViraFEST assay grew out antigen-specific CD4+ T cells prior to sequencing. Having been cultured for under twelve days, the cells underwent CD4+ T cell isolation. Recipients of the vaccine had no prior SARS-CoV-2 infection and negative nucleocapsid antibodies. The clonotype originates from a human donor who received a COVID-19 vaccine. V gene TRBV19 combines with J gene TRBJ1-2; D is perhaps TRBD1 (5 bases). Source: CD4+ T cells from PBMCs cultured with HCoV-OC43 spike peptides, taken before COVID-19 vaccination. Documented subset: HCoV-OC43 spike overlapping peptide pool stimulation. For the CDR3, the DNA is TGTGCCAGTACCCAGAAAGGTGGGGGGAACTATGGCTACACCTTC. Translating it yields CASTQKGGGNYGYTF.